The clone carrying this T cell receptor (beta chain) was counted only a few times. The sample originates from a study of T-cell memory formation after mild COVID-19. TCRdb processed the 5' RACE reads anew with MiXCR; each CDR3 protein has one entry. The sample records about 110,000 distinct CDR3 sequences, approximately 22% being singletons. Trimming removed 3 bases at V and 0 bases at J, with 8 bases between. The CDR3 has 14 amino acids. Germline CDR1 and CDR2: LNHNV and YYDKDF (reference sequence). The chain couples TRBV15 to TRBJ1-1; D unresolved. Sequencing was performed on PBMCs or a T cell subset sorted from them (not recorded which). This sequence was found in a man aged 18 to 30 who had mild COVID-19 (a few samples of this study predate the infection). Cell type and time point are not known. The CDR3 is CATSSYRVNTEAFF. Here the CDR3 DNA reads TGTGCCACCAGCAGTTATAGGGTGAACACTGAAGCTTTCTTT. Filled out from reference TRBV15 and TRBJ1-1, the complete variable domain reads DAMVIQNPRYQVTQFGKPVTLSCSQTLNHNVMYWYQQKSSQAPKLLFHYYDKDFNNEADTPDNFQSRRPNTSFCFLDIRSPGLGDTAMYLCATSSYRVNTEAFFGQGTRLTVV.